The 25 T cell receptor beta chains given below trace back to one sample, sequenced in a study of T cell changes during pregnancy in multiple sclerosis. The assay was immunoSEQ multiplex PCR, and TCRdb's table has in-frame clones only and misses some. The sample carries 30,000 or so clones, approximately 90% recorded once. The specimen comprised CD8+ T cells from peripheral blood mononuclear cells, sampled in the third trimester of pregnancy. These receptors were obtained from a female donor with multiple sclerosis, enrolled in a pregnancy study.

This chain uses TRBV6-1 with TRBJ1-1; perhaps TRBD1 as D (5 bases). The CDR3 covers 15 residues. From germline, CDR1 is MNHNS and CDR2 SASEGT. Trimming took off 7 bases at V and 3 bases at J, with 18 bases between the two ends. CDR3 DNA sequence: TGTGCCAGCACCATTTGGCGGGGCAGGGACACTGAAGCTTTCTTT. It codes for CASTIWRGRDTEAFF.

V gene TRBV27 combines with J gene TRBJ2-2; 7 bases line up with TRBD2. Trimming took 8 bases from V and 5 from J; bases not matched to a gene: 5. CDR3 length: 13 amino acids. Germline CDR1 is MNHEY and CDR2 is SMNVEV (reference sequence). CDR3 in DNA: TGTGCCAGCCGGGAGGCCGGGACCGGGGAGCTGTTTTTT. Translating it yields CASREAGTGELFF.

The rearrangement joins TRBV5-6 to TRBJ1-5; D call uncertain. The ends were cut back, 1 base at V and 0 bases at J, with 8 bases in the middle. The germline V gene encodes CDR1 SGHDT and CDR2 YYEEEE. This CDR3 is built from 15 residues. CDR3 DNA: TGTGCCAGCAGCTTGCTGGCAGATAGCAATCAGCCCCAGCATTTT. Protein: CASSLLADSNQPQHF.

The rearrangement links TRBV21-1 to TRBJ1-1; the tabulated D call, TRBD1, remains unverified against the DNA. TRBV21-1 is a listed pseudogene. The CDR3 has 16 residues. The CDR3: CASSLTRTGGNTEAFF. As DNA, the CDR3 is TGTGCCAGCAGCCTCACCCGGACAGGGGGAAACACTGAAGCTTTCTTT.

J is TRBJ2-1 and V is TRBV2, with TRBD2 identical over 7 bases. The CDR3 is 17 residues long. Per the germline V gene, CDR1 is SNHLY and CDR2 is FYNNEI. V shed 2 bases, J shed 9 bases, and the junction held 16 bases outside the gene matches. The CDR3 sequence is CASSEWVGGGVMSEQFF. The CDR3 DNA is TGTGCCAGCAGTGAATGGGTGGGGGGGGGTGTTATGAGTGAGCAGTTCTTC.

J is TRBJ2-7 and V is TRBV5-4, with D possibly matching TRBD1 (5 bases). V was cut by 0 bases and J by 0 bases, with 7 bases left in between. This CDR3 is built from 14 residues. Germline CDR1 reads SGHNT; CDR2 reads YYREEE (reference sequence). The CDR3 loop is CASSLGGPSYEQYF. The CDR3 DNA reads as TGTGCCAGCAGCTTGGGGGGCCCCTCCTACGAGCAGTACTTC.

Worth noting for this clone: This CDR3 fails to terminate in the conserved phenylalanine or tryptophan, so it likely reflects a read error. The limits of the CDR3 on the DNA are not certain, so only TCRdb's listed CDR3 is given. This sequence joins TRBV6-1 and TRBJ1-3. The CDR3 is made up of 11 amino acids, end residues included. From germline, CDR1 is MNHNS and CDR2 SASEGT. CDR3 region: CASSGPRVLHL.

This chain joins TRBV5-4 and TRBJ2-1; D unresolved. This CDR3 spans 13 amino acids. The germline V and J ends were trimmed by 7 bases and 6 bases, with 14 bases remaining between them. CDR1 is SGHNT and CDR2 is YYREEE in the germline V gene (reference sequence). The CDR3 here is CASSELPRNEQFF. As DNA, the CDR3 is TGTGCCAGCTCGGAGTTACCTCGCAATGAGCAGTTCTTC.

This clone was counted a few times. The rearrangement joins TRBV2 to TRBJ2-1; D is perhaps TRBD2 (7 bases). The CDR3 consists of 12 residues. Germline loops: CDR1 SNHLY, CDR2 FYNNEI. Trimming removed 3 bases at V and 12 bases at J, with 12 bases between. CDR3 protein: CASSDRGGRQFF. The CDR3 region has the DNA TGTGCCAGCAGTGATAGGGGGGGTAGGCAGTTCTTC.

The chain carries TRBV7-9 and TRBJ2-2; 9 positions match TRBD2. The CDR3 has 18 residues. CDR1 and CDR2 (germline): SEHNR, FQNEAQ (reference sequence). After removal of 4 bases from V and 0 bases from J, the junction contained 9 bases not matched to a gene. The CDR3 nucleotides are TGTGCCAGCAGCTCGATCTCTAGCGGGGACGCGAACACCGGGGAGCTGTTTTTT. Encoded protein: CASSSISSGDANTGELFF.

CDR3 protein: CASSFPPAGESTDTQYF. The CDR3 DNA reads TGCGCCAGCAGCTTCCCGCCTGCGGGGGAGAGTACAGATACGCAGTATTTT. The chain couples TRBV5-1 to TRBJ2-3; 7 nucleotides agree with TRBD2. V trimming: 2 bases; J trimming: 3 bases; junction bases outside the gene matches: 12. The length of the CDR3 is 17 residues. CDR1 SGHRS and CDR2 YFSETQ come from the germline V gene.

V and J are TRBV7-9 and TRBJ1-5, with D maybe TRBD1 (5 bases). V lost 1 base and J 3 bases, leaving 7 bases between the germline ends. Per germline, CDR1 SEHNR and CDR2 FQNEAQ (reference sequence). This CDR3 has 14 residues. The CDR3 nucleotides read TGTGCCAGCAGCTTAGGGGGCTTCAATCAGCCCCAGCATTTT. Translation gives CASSLGGFNQPQHF.

The V call is TRBV9, the J call TRBJ1-2, with TRBD1 as a possible D gene (6 bases). The CDR3 covers 13 residues. Germline loops: CDR1 SGDLS, CDR2 YYNGEE. The V end lost 0 bases, the J end lost 6 bases, and 9 bases lay between the germline ends. CDR3 DNA sequence: TGTGCCAGCAGCGTAGGAGAGGGGGATGGCTACACCTTC. This codes for CASSVGEGDGYTF.

The chain combines TRBV5-1 with TRBJ2-7; D not certain. The CDR3 runs to 14 residues. The V gene lost 0 bases and the J gene lost 0 bases, with 7 bases spanning the gap. Germline-derived CDR1 and CDR2 are SGHRS and YFSETQ. In DNA form, the CDR3 reads TGCGCCAGCAGCTTGGTCCAGGCCTCCTACGAGCAGTACTTC. Its translation is CASSLVQASYEQYF.

A few counts support this clone. The gene calls are TRBV28 and TRBJ1-5, with TRBD1 matching over 7 bases. Germline CDR1 reads MDHEN; CDR2 reads SYDVKM. The CDR3 runs 18 residues. The junction had 13 bases not matched to a gene; V was cut back by 2 bases and J by 3 bases. CDR3 sequence (DNA): TGTGCCAGCAGTTTAGATCCCCAGGGACAGAGTTTCAATCAGCCCCAGCATTTT. It codes for CASSLDPQGQSFNQPQHF. Looking up the rest from reference TRBV28 and TRBJ1-5 gives the full variable domain: DVKVTQSSRYLVKRTGEKVFLECVQDMDHENMFWYRQDPGLGLRLIYFSYDVKMKEKGDIPEGYSVSREKKERFSLILESASTNQTSMYLCASSLDPQGQSFNQPQHFGDGTRLSIL.

The rearrangement joins TRBV7-9 to TRBJ2-1, with 9 bases matching TRBD2. The CDR3 is made up of 17 amino acids. After removal of 1 base from V and 7 bases from J, the junction contained 11 bases not matched to a gene. Germline lookup yields CDR1 SEHNR and CDR2 FQNEAQ (reference sequence). The CDR3: CASSLGLAGLVWNEQFF. The CDR3 DNA reads as TGTGCCAGCAGCTTAGGGCTAGCGGGGCTTGTTTGGAATGAGCAGTTCTTC.

This clone was found once. V gene TRBV30 combines with J gene TRBJ2-7, with D possibly TRBD1 on 6 matching bases. This CDR3 region has 13 residues. The V gene lost 4 bases and the J gene lost 6 bases, with 16 bases spanning the gap. CDR1 and CDR2 (germline): GTSNPN, SVGIG (reference sequence). The CDR3 bases are TGTGCCTGGAATGCAGGGGCAGTCCCCGAGCAGTACTTC. Translated, it gives CAWNAGAVPEQYF.

The chain combines TRBV7-9 with TRBJ1-5; 10 positions agree with TRBD1. Germline loops: CDR1 SEHNR, CDR2 FQNEAQ (reference sequence). The CDR3 is made up of 15 amino acids. V was clipped by 5 bases and J by 4 bases; unmatched bases: 5. The CDR3 DNA reads TGTGCCAGCAGCGGAGGGACAGGGGATAATCAGCCCCAGCATTTT. Translating gives CASSGGTGDNQPQHF.

This chain joins TRBV2 and TRBJ2-7; 8 nucleotides align to TRBD1. The CDR3 loop spans 14 amino acids. J gave up 3 bases and V 6 bases, and 7 bases lay outside the gene matches. Germline CDR1 SNHLY, CDR2 FYNNEI. In DNA, the CDR3 is TGTGCCAGCAGGGACAGGGTATCAGGCTACGAGCAGTACTTC. Encoded protein: CASRDRVSGYEQYF.

J is TRBJ2-1 and V is TRBV5-8; 9 nucleotides agree with TRBD1. Germline CDR1 and CDR2: SGHTS and YDEGEE. After removal of 4 bases from V and 8 bases from J, the junction contained 10 bases not matched to a gene. The CDR3 runs to 15 residues. The CDR3 DNA reads as TGTGCCAGCAGCCTGGGGGGACAGGGTTCGGATGAGCAGTTCTTC. Its protein is CASSLGGQGSDEQFF.

The rearrangement joins TRBV30 to TRBJ2-1; TRBD2 aligns across 13 bases. The CDR3 has 17 residues. J gave up 4 bases and V 2 bases, and 8 bases lay outside the gene matches. Germline lookup yields CDR1 GTSNPN and CDR2 SVGIG (reference sequence). This chain's CDR3 is CAWSSRLAGGAYNEQFF. CDR3 in DNA: TGTGCCTGGAGTTCGCGACTAGCGGGAGGCGCATACAATGAGCAGTTCTTC.

The chain employs TRBV7-2 and TRBJ2-5; the D is unclear. The length of the CDR3 is 14 residues. Trimming took 5 bases from V and 3 from J, leaving 13 bases between them. CDR1 is SGHTA, CDR2 FQGNSA, per germline. CDR3 sequence: CASSRRRAKETQYF. DNA for the CDR3: TGTGCCAGCAGCCGTAGGAGAGCGAAAGAGACCCAGTACTTC.

The sample holds a few counts of this clone. This rearrangement joins TRBV5-6 to TRBJ1-4; 8 bases fit TRBD1. The CDR3 loop spans 19 amino acids. Losses at the gene ends were 4 bases for V and 0 bases for J; bases not matched to a gene: 14. Germline V gene sequence: CDR1 SGHDT, CDR2 YYEEEE. CDR3: CASSPTGALIGATNEKLFF. In DNA, the CDR3 is TGTGCCAGCAGCCCGACAGGGGCTCTGATTGGGGCAACTAATGAAAAACTGTTTTTT.

The chain couples TRBV27 to TRBJ2-7, with TRBD1 as a possible D gene (6 bases). The CDR3 consists of 14 residues. V was shortened by 6 bases and J by 2 bases, with 14 bases between the two germline ends. The V gene's germline CDR1 is MNHEY and CDR2 SMNVEV (reference sequence). CDR3 residues: CASRSGTLTYEQYF. In DNA, the CDR3 is TGTGCCAGCAGATCCGGGACACTGACCTACGAGCAGTACTTC.

CDR3 coding DNA: TGCGCCAGCAGCCAGGGACAGGCCTCTTCTTTCTCCTACGAGCAGTACTTC. This sequence encodes CASSQGQASSFSYEQYF. This sequence joins TRBV5-1 and TRBJ2-7, with TRBD1 matching over 8 bases. Germline CDR1 and CDR2: SGHRS and YFSETQ. V lost 4 bases, J lost 0 bases, and 12 bases stayed unmatched. This CDR3 spans 17 amino acids.